Here is one T cell receptor beta chain with its context. No antigen is known for it. This CDR3 has 15 residues. V shed 6 bases and J shed 6 bases, with 20 bases lying between them. CDR1 is KGHSH and CDR2 is LQKENI in the germline V gene. Clones were read by immunoSEQ multiplex PCR, and TCRdb kept only the in-frame ones, dropping some. The sample has about 470,000 clones; about 85% are singletons. This sample is drawn from a study of shared clonotypes between healthy human individuals. Study-level background: A few men and a couple of women, aged 18 to 49, were donors. Broader study findings: Sampling involved blood alone; tissue repertoires likely differ.

For genomic DNA, unsorted samples relied on around 81 million PBMCs. The receptor was derived from a woman between 35 and 50 years old in good health. Some clones in this sample may be carry-over from other donors' samples. This chain connects TRBV18 to TRBJ1-1, with D possibly TRBD1 on 5 matching bases. Sequencing input: PBMCs. The CDR3 nucleotides are TGTGCCAGCTCGCGACACTTGCCGGGGGAGGCTGAAGCTTTCTTT. It specifies CASSRHLPGEAEAFF.